The 4 T cell receptor beta chains below come from one sample, sequenced in a study of shared T cell receptors in the human thymus. The assay was immunoSEQ multiplex PCR, and TCRdb's table has in-frame clones only and misses some. The sample yields roughly 660,000 clones, 88% seen once. Separately, the same data were catalogued under a study of human thymus T cells.

The sample comprised thymocytes. These receptors came from a boy less than two years old with a congenital heart defect.

This clone was detected a few times. CDR3 amino acids: CASSQDNGTSGITDTQYF. The DNA for the CDR3 is TGTGCCAGCAGCCAAGATAATGGGACTAGCGGGATCACAGATACGCAGTATTTT. The rearrangement uses TRBV4-2 and TRBJ2-3, with 13 bases identical to TRBD2. The V and J ends lost 0 bases and 2 bases, in that order; junction bases with no gene match: 5. CDR3 length equals 18 residues. CDR1 LGHNA and CDR2 YNFKEQ come from the germline V gene.

V usage is TRBV12-5 and J usage is TRBJ2-7, with D possibly being TRBD2 (5 bases). CDR3 length equals 16 residues. Trimming pared 2 bases from V and 3 bases from J, leaving 17 bases between. The germline CDR1 and CDR2 sequences are LGHNT and FRNRAP. The CDR3 here is CASGLSSKAEIYEQYF. In DNA, the CDR3 is TGTGCTAGTGGTTTGTCCTCAAAAGCGGAGATCTACGAGCAGTACTTC.

The chain uses TRBV27 and TRBJ1-2; D is unclear. The CDR3 loop spans 14 amino acids. Per germline, CDR1 MNHEY and CDR2 SMNVEV (reference sequence). With 5 bases removed from V and 8 bases from J, the gap between germline ends came to 18 bases. For the CDR3, the DNA is TGTGCCAGCAGTGCTAAGCGGCCGGGTTCGGGCTACACCTTC. This sequence encodes CASSAKRPGSGYTF.

The genes are TRBV5-1 and TRBJ2-5; 9 bases fit TRBD2. The CDR3 extends over 16 amino acids. From germline, CDR1 is SGHRS and CDR2 YFSETQ. Trimming took 2 bases from V and 5 from J; bases not matched to a gene: 10. CDR3 nucleotide sequence: TGCGCCAGCAGCTTTAACGGGACTAGCTGCCCCGAGACCCAGTACTTC. As protein: CASSFNGTSCPETQYF.